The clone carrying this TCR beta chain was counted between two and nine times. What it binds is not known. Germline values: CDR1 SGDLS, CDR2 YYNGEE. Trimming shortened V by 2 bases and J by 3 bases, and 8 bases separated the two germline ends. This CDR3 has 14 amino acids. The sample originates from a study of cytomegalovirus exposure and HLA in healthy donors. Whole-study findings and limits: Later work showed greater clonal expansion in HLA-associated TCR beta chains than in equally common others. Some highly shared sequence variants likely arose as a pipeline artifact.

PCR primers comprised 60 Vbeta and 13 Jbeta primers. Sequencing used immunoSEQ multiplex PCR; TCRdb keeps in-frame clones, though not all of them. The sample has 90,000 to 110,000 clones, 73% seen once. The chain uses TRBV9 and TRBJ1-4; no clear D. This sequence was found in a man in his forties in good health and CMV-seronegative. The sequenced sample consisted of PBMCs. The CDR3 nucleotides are TGTGCCAGCAGCGTTGGTTTAGCTAATGAAAAACTGTTTTTT. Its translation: CASSVGLANEKLFF.